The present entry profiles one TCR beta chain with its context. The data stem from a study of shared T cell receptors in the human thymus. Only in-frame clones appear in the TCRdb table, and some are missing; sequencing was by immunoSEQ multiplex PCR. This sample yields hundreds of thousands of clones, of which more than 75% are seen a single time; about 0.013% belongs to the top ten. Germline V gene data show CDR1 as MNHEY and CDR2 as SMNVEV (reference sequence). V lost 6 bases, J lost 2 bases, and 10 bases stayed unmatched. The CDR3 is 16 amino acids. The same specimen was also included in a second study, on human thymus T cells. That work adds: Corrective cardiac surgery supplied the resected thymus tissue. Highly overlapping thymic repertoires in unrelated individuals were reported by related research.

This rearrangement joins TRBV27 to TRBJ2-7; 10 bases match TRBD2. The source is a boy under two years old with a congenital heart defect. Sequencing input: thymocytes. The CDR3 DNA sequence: TGTGCCAGCAGAAATAAGAGGCTAGCGGGGGCCTACGAGCAGTACTTC. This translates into CASRNKRLAGAYEQYF.